The sequence of this T cell receptor beta chain was determined in a study of memory CD4+ T cells and cytomegalovirus serostatus. Study as a whole: This sample comes from healthy Belgian adults, about 10 CMV seropositive, 24 seronegative. The study, taken as a whole, reports: Median bootstrapped AUC for CMV status was roughly 0.95 originally, roughly 0.92 US-trained. About two fifths of the roughly 160 known CMV-associated TCRbeta sequences appeared in CD4+ memory.

The CDR3 sequence is 13 residues long. V lost 2 bases and J 5 bases, leaving 6 bases between the germline ends. CDR1 is SGHDN and CDR2 is FVKESK in the germline V gene. Single viable CD3+CD4+CD8-CD45RO+ cells were sorted as the memory CD4+ T cells. Comments on this clone: The antigen is not known.

TCRdb keeps only in-frame clones here, not all; method: immunoSEQ multiplex PCR. The sample shows around 50,000 clones, around 70% of them seen only once. The TCR was taken from an adult in good health and CMV-seropositive. The sequencing sample was made of memory CD4+ T cells from blood. The rearrangement links TRBV14 to TRBJ2-2; D gene uncertain. In DNA, the CDR3 is TGTGCCAGCAGCCAATTAGAAACCGGGGAGCTGTTTTTT. This sequence encodes CASSQLETGELFF.